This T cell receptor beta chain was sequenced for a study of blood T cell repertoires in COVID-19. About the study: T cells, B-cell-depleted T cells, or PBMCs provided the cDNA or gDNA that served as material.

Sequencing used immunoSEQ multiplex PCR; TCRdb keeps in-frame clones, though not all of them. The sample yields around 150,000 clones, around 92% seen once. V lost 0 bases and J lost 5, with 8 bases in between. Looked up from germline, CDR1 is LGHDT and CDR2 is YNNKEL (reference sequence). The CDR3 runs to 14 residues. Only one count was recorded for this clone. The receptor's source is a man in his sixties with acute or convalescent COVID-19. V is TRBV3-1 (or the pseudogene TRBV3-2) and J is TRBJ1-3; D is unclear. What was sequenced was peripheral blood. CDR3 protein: CASSQDPTRNTIYF. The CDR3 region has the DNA TGTGCCAGCAGCCAAGATCCCACAAGAAACACCATATATTTT.